This TCR beta chain is from a study of T-cell memory formation after mild COVID-19. At the level of the study: The two donors had largely donor-specific TCR clusters. Overall study results and limits: Clones shrinking between day 15 and 85 showed a balanced CD4/CD8 split, and those that grew later tilted toward CD4+.

As concerns this clonotype: Its antigen is unknown.

This CDR3 is built from 17 residues. J lost 6 bases, V lost 5 bases, and 12 bases had no gene match. Germline values: CDR1 LNHNV, CDR2 YYDKDF (reference sequence). Libraries for TCRalpha and TCRbeta carried sample barcodes and unique molecular identifiers via 5'RACE. MiXCR, run by TCRdb on the 5' RACE reads, gives a single entry per CDR3 protein. This repertoire shows 450,000 to 650,000 distinct CDR3 sequences, approximately 20% found once; its top ten account for 12%. The TCR sequence derives from an adult woman who had mild COVID-19 (a few samples of this study predate the infection). Cell type and time point are not known. The rearrangement uses TRBV15 and TRBJ1-5; 11 bases are a match to TRBD1. Sequencing was carried out using PBMCs or a T cell subset sorted from them (not recorded which). The CDR3 here is CATSVGGTGGLSQPQHF. In DNA, the CDR3 is TGTGCCACCAGCGTGGGGGGGACAGGGGGTTTAAGTCAGCCCCAGCATTTT.